A single T cell receptor (beta chain) is shown here with its context. This sample is drawn from a study of control samples from healthy donors and cancer patients. The protocol was immunoSEQ multiplex PCR, while the TCRdb copy is restricted to in-frame clones and leaves out a portion. The sample comprises over 150,000 clones, just over 95% of which are singletons, and just over 1% rests with the top ten. The sequenced sample was blood. This clonotype originated in a woman in her twenties or thirties in good health.

The CDR3 DNA reads TGTGCCAGCTCACCACAAGATTTCAGCTCTGGAAACACCATATATTTT. It yields the protein CASSPQDFSSGNTIYF. This chain uses TRBV18 with TRBJ1-3; D remains ambiguous. The CDR3 length is 16 residues. V shed 1 base and J shed 0 bases, with 10 bases lying between them. CDR1 and CDR2 from the germline V gene are KGHSH and LQKENI.